The clone carrying this TCR beta chain was detected only once. Because the CDR3's place on the DNA is in doubt, the DNA is left out and the CDR3 is given as listed by TCRdb. This was the immunoSEQ v3 assay. The protocol was immunoSEQ multiplex PCR, while the TCRdb copy is restricted to in-frame clones and leaves out a portion. The sample records approximately 60,000 clones, around 70% being singletons. The CDR3 comprises 15 residues, both ends counted. Germline V CDR1 and CDR2: MNHEY, SMNVEV (reference sequence). These data come from a study of TIL therapy for anti-PD-1-resistant metastatic lung cancer. As for time point: pre-treatment sample, taken before nivolumab and TIL therapy.

V and J are TRBV27 and TRBJ2-3; the D segment call TRBD2 is taken from the table without a DNA check. Sequenced here: blood, sampled at baseline. The sequence was obtained from a person aged 25 to 85 with non-small cell lung cancer. CDR3 sequence reads: CASSSSGGRSDTQYF.